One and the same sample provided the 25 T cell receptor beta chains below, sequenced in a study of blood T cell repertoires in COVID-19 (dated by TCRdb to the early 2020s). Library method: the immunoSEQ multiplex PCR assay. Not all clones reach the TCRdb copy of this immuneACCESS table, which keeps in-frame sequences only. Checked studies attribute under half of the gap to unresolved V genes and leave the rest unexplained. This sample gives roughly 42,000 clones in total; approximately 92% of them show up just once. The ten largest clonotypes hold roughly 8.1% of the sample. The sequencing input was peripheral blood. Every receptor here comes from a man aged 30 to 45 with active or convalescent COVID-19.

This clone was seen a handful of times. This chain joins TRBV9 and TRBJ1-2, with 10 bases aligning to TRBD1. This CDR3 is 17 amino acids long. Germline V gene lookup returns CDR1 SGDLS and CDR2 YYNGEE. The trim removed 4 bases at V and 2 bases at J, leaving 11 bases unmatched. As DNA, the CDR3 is TGTGCCAGCAGCCCAAGGACAGGGGGAGGTTTAAACTATGGCTACACCTTC. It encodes CASSPRTGGGLNYGYTF.

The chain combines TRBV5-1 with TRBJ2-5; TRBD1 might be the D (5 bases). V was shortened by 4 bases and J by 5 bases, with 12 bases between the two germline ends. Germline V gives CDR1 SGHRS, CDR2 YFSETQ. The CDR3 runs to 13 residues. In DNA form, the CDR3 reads TGCGCCAGCAGCCGGGCAGGGTCGGAGACCCAGTACTTC. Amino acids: CASSRAGSETQYF.

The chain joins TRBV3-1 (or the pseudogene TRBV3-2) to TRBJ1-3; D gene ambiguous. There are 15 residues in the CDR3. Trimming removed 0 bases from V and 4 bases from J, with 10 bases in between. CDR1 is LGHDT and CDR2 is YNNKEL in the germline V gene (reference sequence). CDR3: CASSQEPGSGNTIYF. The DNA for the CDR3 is TGTGCCAGCAGCCAAGAACCGGGATCAGGAAACACCATATATTTT.

The CDR3, as DNA: TGCAGCGTTCCAGGTGAAGCTTTCTTT. Translation: CSVPGEAFF. The gene calls are TRBV29-1 and TRBJ1-1; D is ambiguous. Trimming took off 5 bases at V and 7 bases at J, with 5 bases between the two ends. The germline gives CDR1 SQVTM, CDR2 ANQGSEA. The CDR3 has 9 amino acids.

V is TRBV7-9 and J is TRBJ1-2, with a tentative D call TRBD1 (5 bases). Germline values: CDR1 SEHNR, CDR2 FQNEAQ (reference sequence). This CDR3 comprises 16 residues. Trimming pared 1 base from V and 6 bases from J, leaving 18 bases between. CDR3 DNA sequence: TGTGCCAGCAGCTTAGAGGGTTGGGGCAAGCAGGATGGCTACACCTTC. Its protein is CASSLEGWGKQDGYTF.

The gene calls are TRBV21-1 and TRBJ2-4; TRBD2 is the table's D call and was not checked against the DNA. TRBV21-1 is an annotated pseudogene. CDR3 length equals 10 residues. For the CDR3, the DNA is TGTGCCAGCAGCAGGGGGGTTCAGTACTTC. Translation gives CASSRGVQYF.

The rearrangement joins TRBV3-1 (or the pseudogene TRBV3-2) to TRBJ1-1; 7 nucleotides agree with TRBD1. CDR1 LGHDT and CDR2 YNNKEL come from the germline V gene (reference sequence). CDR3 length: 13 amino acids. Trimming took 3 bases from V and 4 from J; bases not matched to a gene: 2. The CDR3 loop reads CASSHQGVTEAFF. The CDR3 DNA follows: TGTGCCAGCAGCCACCAGGGGGTCACTGAAGCTTTCTTT.

CDR3 sequence reads: CASSQAGRADTQYF. DNA for the CDR3: TGTGCCAGCAGCCAAGCTGGGAGAGCAGATACGCAGTATTTT. V is TRBV14 and J is TRBJ2-3; weak D call: TRBD2 (5 bases). CDR3 size: 14 residues. Germline V gene lookup returns CDR1 SGHDN and CDR2 FVKESK. V was cut by 1 base and J by 4 bases, with 9 bases left in between. Filled out from reference TRBV14 and TRBJ2-3, the complete variable domain reads EAGVTQFPSHSVIEKGQTVTLRCDPISGHDNLYWYRRVMGKEIKFLLHFVKESKQDESGMPNNRFLAERTGGTYSTLKVQPAELEDSGVYFCASSQAGRADTQYFGPGTRLTVL.

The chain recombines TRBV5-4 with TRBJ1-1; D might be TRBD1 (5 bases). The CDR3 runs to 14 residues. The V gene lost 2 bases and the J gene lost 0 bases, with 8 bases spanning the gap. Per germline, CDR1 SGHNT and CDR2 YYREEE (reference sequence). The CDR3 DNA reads TGTGCCAGCAGCTTACAGGCCATGAACACTGAAGCTTTCTTT. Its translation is CASSLQAMNTEAFF.

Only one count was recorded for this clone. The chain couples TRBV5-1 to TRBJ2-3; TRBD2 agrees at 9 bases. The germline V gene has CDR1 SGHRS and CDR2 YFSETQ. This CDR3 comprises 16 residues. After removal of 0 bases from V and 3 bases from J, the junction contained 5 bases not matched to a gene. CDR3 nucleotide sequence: TGCGCCAGCAGCTTGGCCTCCCTAGCGGGGACAGATACGCAGTATTTT. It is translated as CASSLASLAGTDTQYF.

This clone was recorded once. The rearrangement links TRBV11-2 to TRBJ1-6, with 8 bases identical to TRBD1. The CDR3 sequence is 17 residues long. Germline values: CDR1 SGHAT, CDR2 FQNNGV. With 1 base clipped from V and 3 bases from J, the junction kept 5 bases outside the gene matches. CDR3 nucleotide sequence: TGTGCCAGCAGCTTAGCAGGGGGCCTTTACTATAATTCACCCCTCCACTTT. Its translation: CASSLAGGLYYNSPLHF. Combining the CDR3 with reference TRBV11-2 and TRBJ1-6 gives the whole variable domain EAGVAQSPRYKIIEKRQSVAFWCNPISGHATLYWYQQILGQGPKLLIQFQNNGVVDDSQLPKDRFSAERLKGVDSTLKIQPAKLEDSAVYLCASSLAGGLYYNSPLHFGNGTRLTVT.

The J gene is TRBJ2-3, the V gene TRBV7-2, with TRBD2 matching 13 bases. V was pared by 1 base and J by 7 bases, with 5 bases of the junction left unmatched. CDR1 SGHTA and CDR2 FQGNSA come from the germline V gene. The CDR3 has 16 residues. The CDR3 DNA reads TGTGCCAGCAGCTTAGGGACTAGCGGGGGACAGAATACGCAGTATTTT. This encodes CASSLGTSGGQNTQYF.

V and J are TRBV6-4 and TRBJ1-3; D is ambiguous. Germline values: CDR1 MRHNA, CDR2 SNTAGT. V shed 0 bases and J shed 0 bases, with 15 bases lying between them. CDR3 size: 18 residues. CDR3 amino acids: CASSDSIGAGSSGNTIYF. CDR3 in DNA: TGTGCCAGCAGTGACTCGATAGGCGCGGGGTCCTCTGGAAACACCATATATTTT.

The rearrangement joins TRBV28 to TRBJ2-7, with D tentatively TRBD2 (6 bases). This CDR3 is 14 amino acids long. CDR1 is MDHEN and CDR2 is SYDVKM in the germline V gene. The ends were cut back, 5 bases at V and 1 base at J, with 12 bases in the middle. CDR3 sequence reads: CASSPFGGSYEQYF. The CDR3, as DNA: TGTGCCAGCAGTCCTTTTGGGGGGTCCTACGAGCAGTACTTC.

CDR3 amino acids: CASRRLAGSQETQYF. The CDR3 DNA sequence: TGTGCCAGCAGAAGACTAGCGGGGAGCCAAGAGACCCAGTACTTC. V and J are TRBV11-2 and TRBJ2-5, with TRBD2 matching 11 bases. J lost 1 base, V lost 6 bases, and 4 bases had no gene match. The CDR3 consists of 15 residues. Germline CDR1 is SGHAT and CDR2 is FQNNGV. Looking up the rest from reference TRBV11-2 and TRBJ2-5 gives the full variable domain: EAGVAQSPRYKIIEKRQSVAFWCNPISGHATLYWYQQILGQGPKLLIQFQNNGVVDDSQLPKDRFSAERLKGVDSTLKIQPAKLEDSAVYLCASRRLAGSQETQYFGPGTRLLVL.

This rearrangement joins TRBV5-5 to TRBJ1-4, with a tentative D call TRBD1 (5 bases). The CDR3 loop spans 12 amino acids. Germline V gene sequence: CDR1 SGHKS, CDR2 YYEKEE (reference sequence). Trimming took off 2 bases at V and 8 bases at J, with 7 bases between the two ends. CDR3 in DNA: TGTGCCAGCAGCTTTCAGGGAGAAAAACTGTTTTTT. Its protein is CASSFQGEKLFF.

The CDR3 reads CASSQAGNTGELFF. In DNA form, the CDR3 reads TGTGCCAGCAGCCAAGCAGGTAACACCGGGGAGCTGTTTTTT. The chain has TRBV3-1 (or the pseudogene TRBV3-2) and TRBJ2-2; D call uncertain. Deletions cut 1 base from V and 2 bases from J, with 5 bases between. The V gene's germline CDR1 is LGHDT and CDR2 YNNKEL (reference sequence). The CDR3 has 14 amino acids.

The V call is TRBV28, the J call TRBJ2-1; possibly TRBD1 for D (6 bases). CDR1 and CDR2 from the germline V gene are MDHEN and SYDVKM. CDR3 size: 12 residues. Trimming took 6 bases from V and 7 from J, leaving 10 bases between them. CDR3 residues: CASRDSRNEQFF. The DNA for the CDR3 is TGTGCCAGCAGGGACAGTAGAAATGAGCAGTTCTTC.

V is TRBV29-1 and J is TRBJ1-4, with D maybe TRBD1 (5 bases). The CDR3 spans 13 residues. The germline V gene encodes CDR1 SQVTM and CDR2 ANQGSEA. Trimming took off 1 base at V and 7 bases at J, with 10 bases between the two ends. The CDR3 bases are TGCAGCGTTGAAGGGGGCTCGGGTGAAAAACTGTTTTTT. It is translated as CSVEGGSGEKLFF.

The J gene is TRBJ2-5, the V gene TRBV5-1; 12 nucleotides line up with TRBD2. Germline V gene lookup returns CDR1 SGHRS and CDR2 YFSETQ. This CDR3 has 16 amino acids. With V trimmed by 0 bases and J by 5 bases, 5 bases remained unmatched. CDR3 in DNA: TGCGCCAGCAGCTTGGGACTAGCGGGGGATCTGGAGACCCAGTACTTC. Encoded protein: CASSLGLAGDLETQYF. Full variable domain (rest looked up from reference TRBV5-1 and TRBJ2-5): KAGVTQTPRYLIKTRGQQVTLSCSPISGHRSVSWYQQTPGQGLQFLFEYFSETQRNKGNFPGRFSGRQFSNSRSEMNVSTLELGDSALYLCASSLGLAGDLETQYFGPGTRLLVL.

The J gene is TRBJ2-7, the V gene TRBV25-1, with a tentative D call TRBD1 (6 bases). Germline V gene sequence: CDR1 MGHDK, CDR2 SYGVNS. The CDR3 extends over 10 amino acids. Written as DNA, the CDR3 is TGTTCAGGGGCCTCCTACGAGCAGTACTTC. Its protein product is CSGASYEQYF.

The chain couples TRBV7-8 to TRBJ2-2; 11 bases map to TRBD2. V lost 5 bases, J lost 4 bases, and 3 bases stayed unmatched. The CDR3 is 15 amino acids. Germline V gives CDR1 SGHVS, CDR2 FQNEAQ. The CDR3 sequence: CASSLSGRATGELFF. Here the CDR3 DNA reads TGTGCCAGCAGCCTTAGCGGGAGGGCCACCGGGGAGCTGTTTTTT.

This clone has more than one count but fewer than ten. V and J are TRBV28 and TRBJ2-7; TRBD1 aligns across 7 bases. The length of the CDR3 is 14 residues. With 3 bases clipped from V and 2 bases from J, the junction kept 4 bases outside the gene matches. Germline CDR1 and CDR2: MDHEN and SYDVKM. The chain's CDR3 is CASSLGQNTYEQYV. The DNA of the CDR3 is TGTGCCAGCAGTTTGGGACAGAATACCTACGAGCAGTACGTC.

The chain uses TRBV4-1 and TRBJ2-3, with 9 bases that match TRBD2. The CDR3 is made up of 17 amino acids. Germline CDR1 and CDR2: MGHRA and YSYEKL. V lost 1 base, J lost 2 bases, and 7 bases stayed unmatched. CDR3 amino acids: CASSQGELAGNTDTQYF. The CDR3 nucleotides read TGCGCCAGCAGCCAAGGTGAGCTAGCGGGGAACACAGATACGCAGTATTTT.

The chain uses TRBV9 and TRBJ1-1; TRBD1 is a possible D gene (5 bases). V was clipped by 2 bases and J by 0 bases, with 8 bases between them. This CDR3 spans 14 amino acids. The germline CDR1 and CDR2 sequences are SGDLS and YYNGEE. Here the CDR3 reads CASSVDRLNTEAFF. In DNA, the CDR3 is TGTGCCAGCAGCGTTGACAGACTGAACACTGAAGCTTTCTTT.